These T cell receptor beta chains were read from a single sample in a study of beta chain features in type 1 diabetes. Generated by immunoSEQ multiplex PCR, the TCRdb table keeps only in-frame clones and is missing some. Among almost 350,000 clones listed, 8% were seen once. Sequencing used central memory CD4+ T cells from blood. These receptors originate from a woman between 18 and 30 years old in good health. Each CDR3 is given with its conserved first and last residue. Each record gives: J gene, D gene, V gene, clone size, CDR3 protein, CDR3 DNA. D genes are given only for firm matches. A clone size is listed for some rows: how often the clone was seen (once, few, many), or a class if it is expanded.

j_call: TRBJ2-2; d_call: TRBD2; v_call: TRBV18; clone_size: many; cdr3_aa: CASLRAGGEVTGELFF; cdr3_nt: TGTGCCAGCCTAAGGGCGGGAGGCGAAGTCACCGGGGAGCTGTTTTTT
j_call: TRBJ2-2; d_call: TRBD2; v_call: TRBV7-3; clone_size: once; cdr3_aa: CASSHPAGTSNTGELFF; cdr3_nt: TGTGCCAGCAGCCACCCTGCTGGGACTAGCAACACCGGGGAGCTGTTTTTT
j_call: TRBJ1-1; d_call: NA; v_call: TRBV28; clone_size: NA; cdr3_aa: CASRFGVVNTEAFF; cdr3_nt: TGTGCCAGCAGGTTTGGAGTAGTGAACACTGAAGCTTTCTTT
j_call: TRBJ2-3; d_call: NA; v_call: TRBV19; clone_size: NA; cdr3_aa: CASRVQSTDTQYF; cdr3_nt: TGTGCCAGTAGGGTACAGAGCACAGATACGCAGTATTTT
j_call: TRBJ2-4; d_call: NA; v_call: TRBV28; clone_size: NA; cdr3_aa: CASRDPGSKNIQYF; cdr3_nt: TGTGCCAGCCGGGACCCTGGGTCCAAAAACATTCAGTACTTC
j_call: TRBJ1-2; d_call: NA; v_call: TRBV4-3; clone_size: many; cdr3_aa: CASSPDSRTSYTF; cdr3_nt: TGCGCCAGCAGCCCGGATTCCCGCACCAGCTACACCTTC
j_call: TRBJ2-3; d_call: NA; v_call: TRBV5-1; clone_size: NA; cdr3_aa: CASSPLAGADTQYF; cdr3_nt: TGCGCCAGCAGCCCGTTAGCTGGTGCAGATACGCAGTATTTT
j_call: TRBJ2-4; d_call: NA; v_call: TRBV15; clone_size: few; cdr3_aa: CATSRRQASDIQYF; cdr3_nt: TGTGCCACCAGCAGGCGCCAGGCTTCGGACATTCAGTACTTC
j_call: TRBJ2-7; d_call: TRBD2; v_call: TRBV14; clone_size: NA; cdr3_aa: CASSRTSGSSEQYF; cdr3_nt: TGTGCCAGCAGCCGGACTAGCGGGAGCTCCGAGCAGTACTTC
j_call: TRBJ2-5; d_call: NA; v_call: TRBV25-1; clone_size: many; cdr3_aa: CASSEWGKETQYF; cdr3_nt: TGTGCCAGCAGTGAATGGGGAAAAGAGACCCAGTACTTC
j_call: TRBJ1-1; d_call: NA; v_call: TRBV27; clone_size: NA; cdr3_aa: CASSLRQNTEAFF; cdr3_nt: TGTGCCAGCAGTTTAAGACAGAACACTGAAGCTTTCTTT
j_call: TRBJ2-7; d_call: NA; v_call: TRBV11-2; clone_size: few; cdr3_aa: CASRENRATYEQYF; cdr3_nt: TGTGCCAGCAGGGAAAACAGGGCCACCTACGAGCAGTACTTC
j_call: TRBJ2-7; d_call: NA; v_call: TRBV2; clone_size: many; cdr3_aa: CASSEDWRPLF; cdr3_nt: TGTGCCAGCAGTGAAGACTGGCGACCCCTCTTC
j_call: TRBJ2-3; d_call: NA; v_call: TRBV7-2; clone_size: many; cdr3_aa: CASRQQTDTQYF; cdr3_nt: TGTGCCAGCAGGCAACAAACAGATACGCAGTATTTT
j_call: TRBJ2-1; d_call: NA; v_call: TRBV29-1; clone_size: few; cdr3_aa: CSVFRGNSYNEQFF; cdr3_nt: TGCAGCGTTTTTCGGGGGAACTCCTACAATGAGCAGTTCTTC
j_call: TRBJ1-3; d_call: NA; v_call: TRBV4-2; clone_size: NA; cdr3_aa: CASSQEVAAGNTIYF; cdr3_nt: TGTGCCAGCAGCCAAGAAGTGGCAGCCGGAAACACCATATATTTT
j_call: TRBJ2-6; d_call: TRBD1; v_call: TRBV7-2; clone_size: NA; cdr3_aa: CASSRTGGSGANVLTF; cdr3_nt: TGTGCCAGCAGCCGGACAGGGGGCTCTGGGGCCAACGTCCTGACTTTC
j_call: TRBJ2-7; d_call: TRBD2; v_call: TRBV6-6; clone_size: few; cdr3_aa: CASTLAGVFHEQYF; cdr3_nt: TGTGCCAGCACCTTAGCGGGAGTGTTCCACGAGCAGTACTTC
j_call: TRBJ2-3; d_call: NA; v_call: TRBV4-1; clone_size: NA; cdr3_aa: CASSQDRRNTQYF; cdr3_nt: TGCGCCAGCAGCCAAGACAGGAGGAATACGCAGTATTTT
j_call: TRBJ1-4; d_call: TRBD1; v_call: TRBV15; clone_size: few; cdr3_aa: CATSRVPGQGRKLFF; cdr3_nt: TGTGCCACCAGCAGAGTCCCGGGACAGGGTAGAAAACTGTTTTTT
j_call: TRBJ2-1; d_call: NA; v_call: TRBV2; clone_size: many; cdr3_aa: CASTVYDTYNEQFF; cdr3_nt: TGTGCCAGCACCGTTTATGATACCTACAATGAGCAGTTCTTC
j_call: TRBJ1-2; d_call: NA; v_call: TRBV15; clone_size: many; cdr3_aa: CATSRPTSYGYTF; cdr3_nt: TGTGCCACCAGCAGACCGACGAGCTATGGCTACACCTTC
j_call: TRBJ2-6; d_call: NA; v_call: TRBV5-4; clone_size: few; cdr3_aa: CASSPRPGSGANVLTF; cdr3_nt: TGTGCCAGCAGCCCCCGGCCGGGTTCTGGGGCCAACGTCCTGACTTTC
j_call: TRBJ2-5; d_call: NA; v_call: TRBV7-2; clone_size: few; cdr3_aa: CASSPGGLGSQETQYF; cdr3_nt: TGTGCCAGCAGCCCCGGTGGTTTGGGATCCCAAGAGACCCAGTACTTC
j_call: TRBJ2-5; d_call: NA; v_call: TRBV2; clone_size: few; cdr3_aa: CASSLYQETQYF; cdr3_nt: TGTGCCAGCAGTCTGTACCAAGAGACCCAGTACTTC
j_call: TRBJ2-7; d_call: NA; v_call: TRBV4-1; clone_size: NA; cdr3_aa: CASSQDGTGDTSYEQYF; cdr3_nt: TGCGCCAGCAGCCAAGATGGTACGGGGGACACATCCTACGAGCAGTACTTC
j_call: TRBJ1-1; d_call: TRBD1; v_call: TRBV29-1; clone_size: few; cdr3_aa: CSVRRTLGQGLVNTEAFF; cdr3_nt: TGCAGCGTTCGGCGAACTCTGGGACAGGGCTTAGTGAACACTGAAGCTTTCTTT
j_call: TRBJ2-7; d_call: TRBD2; v_call: TRBV29-1; clone_size: many; cdr3_aa: CSVDDSSGEQYF; cdr3_nt: TGCAGCGTTGACGACTCTAGCGGCGAGCAGTACTTC
j_call: TRBJ1-5; d_call: NA; v_call: TRBV5-1; clone_size: few; cdr3_aa: CASSVGWSQPQHF; cdr3_nt: TGCGCCAGCAGCGTCGGATGGAGTCAGCCCCAGCATTTT
j_call: TRBJ2-7; d_call: TRBD2; v_call: TRBV2; clone_size: few; cdr3_aa: CATGSGTLYEQYF; cdr3_nt: TGTGCCACAGGTAGCGGGACCCTCTACGAGCAGTACTTC
j_call: TRBJ2-1; d_call: NA; v_call: TRBV7-9; clone_size: few; cdr3_aa: CASKTGQPLAEQFF; cdr3_nt: TGTGCCAGCAAGACCGGACAGCCTCTGGCTGAGCAGTTCTTC
j_call: TRBJ2-7; d_call: NA; v_call: TRBV5-4; clone_size: few; cdr3_aa: CASSLNRVYEQYF; cdr3_nt: TGTGCCAGCAGCTTGAACAGGGTGTACGAGCAGTACTTC
j_call: TRBJ1-5; d_call: NA; v_call: TRBV6-5; clone_size: NA; cdr3_aa: CASSPDFGRQPQHF; cdr3_nt: TGTGCCAGCAGTCCCGATTTCGGGCGTCAGCCCCAGCATTTT
j_call: TRBJ1-2; d_call: TRBD1; v_call: TRBV6-5; clone_size: few; cdr3_aa: CASRRGQSPYGYTF; cdr3_nt: TGTGCCAGCAGACGGGGACAGAGCCCTTATGGCTACACCTTC
j_call: TRBJ2-3; d_call: TRBD1; v_call: TRBV6-6; clone_size: NA; cdr3_aa: CASSIGPRQGSDTQYF; cdr3_nt: TGTGCCAGCAGCATAGGTCCGAGACAGGGTTCAGATACGCAGTATTTT
j_call: TRBJ2-1; d_call: NA; v_call: TRBV15; clone_size: NA; cdr3_aa: CATSRVDSYNEQFF; cdr3_nt: TGTGCCACCAGCAGGGTGGACTCCTACAATGAGCAGTTCTTC
j_call: TRBJ2-4; d_call: NA; v_call: TRBV5-4; clone_size: NA; cdr3_aa: CASCPGIIGNIQYF; cdr3_nt: TGTGCCAGCTGCCCTGGGATTATTGGAAACATTCAGTACTTC
j_call: TRBJ2-2; d_call: NA; v_call: TRBV4-2; clone_size: NA; cdr3_aa: CASSQTGTSTGELFF; cdr3_nt: TGTGCCAGCAGCCAGACCGGGACAAGCACCGGGGAGCTGTTTTTT
j_call: TRBJ2-1; d_call: NA; v_call: TRBV6-5; clone_size: NA; cdr3_aa: CAISDMRASNEQFF; cdr3_nt: TGTGCCATCAGTGATATGAGGGCATCGAATGAGCAGTTCTTC
j_call: TRBJ2-7; d_call: TRBD2; v_call: TRBV14; clone_size: NA; cdr3_aa: CASSQDTWGGEQYF; cdr3_nt: TGTGCCAGCAGCCAAGATACCTGGGGGGGCGAGCAGTACTTC
j_call: TRBJ1-2; d_call: NA; v_call: TRBV29-1; clone_size: few; cdr3_aa: CSIADSGYTF; cdr3_nt: TGCAGCATAGCCGACTCTGGCTACACCTTC
j_call: TRBJ2-2; d_call: TRBD2; v_call: TRBV7-3; clone_size: few; cdr3_aa: CASSVAGANTGELFF; cdr3_nt: TGTGCCAGCAGCGTAGCGGGAGCGAACACCGGGGAGCTGTTTTTT
j_call: TRBJ1-1; d_call: TRBD1; v_call: TRBV28; clone_size: few; cdr3_aa: CASSQPGQSNTEAFF; cdr3_nt: TGTGCCAGCAGCCAGCCGGGACAGTCGAACACTGAAGCTTTCTTT
j_call: TRBJ2-5; d_call: NA; v_call: TRBV9; clone_size: NA; cdr3_aa: CASSARTGEETQYF; cdr3_nt: TGTGCCAGCAGCGCTAGGACGGGGGAAGAGACCCAGTACTTC
j_call: TRBJ2-2; d_call: NA; v_call: TRBV4-2; clone_size: NA; cdr3_aa: CASSQDISGATGTGELFF; cdr3_nt: TGTGCCAGCAGCCAAGATATCTCGGGAGCTACGGGCACCGGGGAGCTGTTTTTT
j_call: TRBJ1-5; d_call: TRBD1; v_call: TRBV6-5; clone_size: NA; cdr3_aa: CASSYSSGQIQHF; cdr3_nt: TGTGCCAGCAGTTACTCGTCGGGACAGATCCAGCATTTT
j_call: TRBJ2-7; d_call: TRBD2; v_call: TRBV27; clone_size: NA; cdr3_aa: CASRSLAGVSEQYF; cdr3_nt: TGTGCCAGCAGATCACTAGCGGGAGTAAGCGAGCAGTACTTC
j_call: TRBJ2-3; d_call: NA; v_call: TRBV4-3; clone_size: NA; cdr3_aa: CASSQEGGGTDTQYF; cdr3_nt: TGCGCCAGCAGCCAAGAAGGGGGTGGCACAGATACGCAGTATTTT
j_call: TRBJ2-7; d_call: NA; v_call: TRBV19; clone_size: few; cdr3_aa: CASSILGFHEQYF; cdr3_nt: TGTGCCAGTAGTATTTTGGGGTTCCACGAGCAGTACTTC
j_call: TRBJ2-3; d_call: NA; v_call: TRBV4-3; clone_size: few; cdr3_aa: CASSQEYVGADTQYF; cdr3_nt: TGCGCCAGCAGCCAAGAGTACGTGGGCGCAGATACGCAGTATTTT
j_call: TRBJ2-3; d_call: TRBD1; v_call: TRBV6-6; clone_size: many; cdr3_aa: CASSYRGTDTQYF; cdr3_nt: TGTGCCAGCAGCTACAGGGGTACAGATACGCAGTATTTT
j_call: TRBJ2-4; d_call: TRBD2; v_call: TRBV7-8; clone_size: NA; cdr3_aa: CASSLMRELDIQYF; cdr3_nt: TGTGCCAGCAGCTTAATGCGGGAGTTGGACATTCAGTACTTC